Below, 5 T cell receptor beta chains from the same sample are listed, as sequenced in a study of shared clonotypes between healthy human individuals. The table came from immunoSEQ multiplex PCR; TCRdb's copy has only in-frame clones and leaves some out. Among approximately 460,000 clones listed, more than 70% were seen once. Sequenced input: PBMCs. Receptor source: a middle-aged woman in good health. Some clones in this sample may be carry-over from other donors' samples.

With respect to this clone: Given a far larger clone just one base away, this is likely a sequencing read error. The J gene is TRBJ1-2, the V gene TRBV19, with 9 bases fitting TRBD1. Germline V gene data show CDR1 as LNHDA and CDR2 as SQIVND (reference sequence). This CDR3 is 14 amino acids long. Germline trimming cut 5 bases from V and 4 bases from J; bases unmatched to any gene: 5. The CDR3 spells CASSAWDRAYGYTF. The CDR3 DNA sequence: TGTGCCAGTAGTGCCTGGGACAGGGCCTATGGCTACACCTTC.

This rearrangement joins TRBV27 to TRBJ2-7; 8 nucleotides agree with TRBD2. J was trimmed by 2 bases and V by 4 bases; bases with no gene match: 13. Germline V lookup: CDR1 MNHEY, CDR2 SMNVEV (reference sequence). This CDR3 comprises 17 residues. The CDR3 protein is CASSSGAGGGGTYEQYF. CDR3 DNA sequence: TGTGCCAGCAGTTCAGGGGCGGGAGGAGGGGGAACCTACGAGCAGTACTTC.

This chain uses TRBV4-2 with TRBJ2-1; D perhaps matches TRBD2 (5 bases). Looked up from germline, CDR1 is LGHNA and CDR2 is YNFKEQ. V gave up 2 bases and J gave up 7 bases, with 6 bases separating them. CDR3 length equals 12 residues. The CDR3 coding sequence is TGTGCCAGCAGCCAAACTAGGAATGAGCAGTTCTTC. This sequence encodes CASSQTRNEQFF.

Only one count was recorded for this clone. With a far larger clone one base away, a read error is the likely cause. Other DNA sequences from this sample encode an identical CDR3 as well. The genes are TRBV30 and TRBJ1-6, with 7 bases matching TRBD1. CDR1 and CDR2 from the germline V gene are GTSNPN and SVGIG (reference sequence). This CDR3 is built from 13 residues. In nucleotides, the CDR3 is TGCGCCTGGAGACGACAGGGTAATTCACCCCTCCACTTT. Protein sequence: CAWRRQGNSPLHF.

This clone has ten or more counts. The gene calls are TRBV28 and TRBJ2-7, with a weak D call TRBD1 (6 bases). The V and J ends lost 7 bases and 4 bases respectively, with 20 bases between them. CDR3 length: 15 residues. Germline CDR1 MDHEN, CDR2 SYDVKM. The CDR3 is CASTPPAMTGYEQYF. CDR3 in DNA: TGTGCCAGCACCCCCCCCGCAATGACAGGATACGAGCAGTACTTC.